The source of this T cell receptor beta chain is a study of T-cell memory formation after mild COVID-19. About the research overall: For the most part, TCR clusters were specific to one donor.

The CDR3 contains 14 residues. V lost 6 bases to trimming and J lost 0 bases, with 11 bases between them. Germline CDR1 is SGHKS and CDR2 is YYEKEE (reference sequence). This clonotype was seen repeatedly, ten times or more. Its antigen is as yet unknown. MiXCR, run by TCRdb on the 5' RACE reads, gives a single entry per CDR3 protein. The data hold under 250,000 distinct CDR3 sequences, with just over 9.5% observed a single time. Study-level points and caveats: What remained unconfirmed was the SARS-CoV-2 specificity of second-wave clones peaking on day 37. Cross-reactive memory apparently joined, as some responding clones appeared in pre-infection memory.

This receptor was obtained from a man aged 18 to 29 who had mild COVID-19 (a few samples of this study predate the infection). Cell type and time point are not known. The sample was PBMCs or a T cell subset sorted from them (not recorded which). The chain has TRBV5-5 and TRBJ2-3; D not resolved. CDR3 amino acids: CASTLLGSTDTQYF. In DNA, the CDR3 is TGTGCCAGCACACTCTTGGGGAGCACAGATACGCAGTATTTT.